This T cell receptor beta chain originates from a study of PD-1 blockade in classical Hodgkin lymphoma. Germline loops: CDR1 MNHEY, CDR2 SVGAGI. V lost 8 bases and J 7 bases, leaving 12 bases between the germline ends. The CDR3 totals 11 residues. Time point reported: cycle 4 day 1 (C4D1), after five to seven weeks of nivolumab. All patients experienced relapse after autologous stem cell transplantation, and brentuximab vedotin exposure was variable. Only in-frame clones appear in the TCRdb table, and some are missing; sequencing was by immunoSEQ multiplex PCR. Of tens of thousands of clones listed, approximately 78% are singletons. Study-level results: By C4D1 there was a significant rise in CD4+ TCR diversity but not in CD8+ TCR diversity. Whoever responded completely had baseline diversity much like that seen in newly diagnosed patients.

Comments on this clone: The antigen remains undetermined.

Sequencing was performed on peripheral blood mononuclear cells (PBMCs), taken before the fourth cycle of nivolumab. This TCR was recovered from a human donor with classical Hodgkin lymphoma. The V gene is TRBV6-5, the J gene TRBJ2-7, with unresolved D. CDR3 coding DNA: TGTGCCAGCGCCTTTTATGGGGAGCAGTACTTC. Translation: CASAFYGEQYF.